The sample holds a few counts of the clone carrying this T cell receptor (beta chain). The sample is drawn from a study of T-cell memory formation after mild COVID-19. TCRdb redid the calling of the 5' RACE reads with MiXCR, one entry per CDR3 protein. The sample consists of 90,000 to 120,000 distinct CDR3 sequences, roughly a sixth of them appearing once. The CDR3 is made up of 13 amino acids. Deletions cut 0 bases from V and 11 bases from J, with 11 bases between. Germline lookup yields CDR1 LGHNA and CDR2 YSLEER. This TCR was recovered from a man younger than 35 who had mild COVID-19 (a few samples of this study predate the infection). Cell type and time point are not known. This rearrangement joins TRBV4-3 to TRBJ2-4; tentative D call: TRBD1 (6 bases). The source material was PBMCs or a T cell subset sorted from them (not recorded which). The CDR3, as DNA: TGCGCCAGCAGCCAAGAGAGGGGGAGACTTCAGTACTTC. Amino acid sequence: CASSQERGRLQYF.